Below are 22 T cell receptor beta chains sequenced from a single sample in a study of blood T cell repertoires in COVID-19. Assay used: immunoSEQ multiplex PCR; TCRdb lists only in-frame clones, some missing. The sample holds roughly 200,000 clones, approximately 81% seen once. The sequenced sample was PBMCs or T cells enriched from blood (not recorded which). Every receptor here comes from a middle-aged man who had recovered from COVID-19.

The rearrangement joins TRBV27 to TRBJ1-1; the match to TRBD1 covers 8 bases. V was clipped by 4 bases and J by 3 bases; unmatched bases: 7. Germline V gene data show CDR1 as MNHEY and CDR2 as SMNVEV (reference sequence). The CDR3 consists of 15 residues. CDR3 in DNA: TGTGCCAGCAGTTCAGGCAGGGGGCGGGACACTGAAGCTTTCTTT. This codes for CASSSGRGRDTEAFF.

The V and J genes are TRBV7-3 and TRBJ2-5; D remains ambiguous. The CDR3 covers 13 residues. Germline lookup yields CDR1 SGHTA and CDR2 FQGTGA. Trimming cost V 6 bases and J 4 bases, with 12 bases left between them. CDR3 sequence (DNA): TGTGCCAGCAGTCGGAGTCTGGGAGAGACCCAGTACTTC. As protein: CASSRSLGETQYF. The whole variable domain, filled in from reference TRBV7-3 and TRBJ2-5, reads GAGVSQTPSNKVTEKGKYVELRCDPISGHTALYWYRQSLGQGPEFLIYFQGTGAADDSGLPNDRFFAVRPEGSVSTLKIQRTERGDSAVYLCASSRSLGETQYFGPGTRLLVL.

V gene TRBV10-2 combines with J gene TRBJ1-2; 8 bases agree with TRBD1. The germline CDR1 and CDR2 sequences are WSHSY and SAAADI. After removal of 6 bases from V and 2 bases from J, the junction contained 5 bases not matched to a gene. CDR3 length: 14 residues. The DNA of the CDR3 is TGCGCCAGCAGACCGGGACAGGAGAACTATGGCTACACCTTC. As protein: CASRPGQENYGYTF.

The rearrangement uses TRBV5-1 and TRBJ1-6; D might be TRBD1 (6 bases). Trimming pared 0 bases from V and 10 bases from J, leaving 11 bases between. The CDR3 sequence is 14 residues long. In germline, CDR1 is SGHRS, CDR2 YFSETQ. The CDR3 loop is CASSLEGVGSPLHF. Here the CDR3 DNA reads TGCGCCAGCAGCTTGGAGGGGGTAGGGTCACCCCTCCACTTT.

In the case of this clone: The limits of the CDR3 on the DNA are not certain, so only TCRdb's listed CDR3 is given. J is TRBJ2-1 and V is TRBV1; TRBD2, the table's D call, was not compared with the DNA. TRBV1 is a listed pseudogene. The CDR3 sequence runs 21 residues, both termini included. The CDR3 here is CTSSQGPRGVAGGSSYNEQFF.

The chain has TRBV7-2 and TRBJ2-7; 9 bases line up with TRBD1. V lost 5 bases to trimming and J lost 4 bases; unmatched junction nucleotides: 9. CDR1 is SGHTA, CDR2 FQGNSA, per germline. The CDR3 is 15 amino acids. DNA of the CDR3: TGTGCCAGCAGCGAAACCGGGACAGGGATTTACGAGCAGTACTTC. This sequence encodes CASSETGTGIYEQYF.

V and J are TRBV2 and TRBJ2-1, with D tentatively TRBD1 (5 bases). CDR3 length: 16 amino acids. The germline V gene encodes CDR1 SNHLY and CDR2 FYNNEI. V was cut by 1 base and J by 2 bases, with 12 bases left in between. CDR3 in amino acids: CASSEVWQGPYNEQFF. CDR3 DNA sequence: TGTGCCAGCAGTGAAGTGTGGCAGGGCCCCTACAATGAGCAGTTCTTC.

This clone was observed once. V is TRBV2 and J is TRBJ1-5; D is perhaps TRBD1 (6 bases). Deletions cut 7 bases from V and 3 bases from J, with 16 bases between. This CDR3 is built from 15 residues. Per the germline V gene, CDR1 is SNHLY and CDR2 is FYNNEI. The CDR3 spells CASTAQGAPNQPQHF. The CDR3 DNA follows: TGTGCCAGCACTGCACAGGGAGCACCCAATCAGCCCCAGCATTTT.

The CDR3 DNA is TGTGCCAGCAGCTTAGATCGCACTGAAGCTTTCTTT. Translating gives CASSLDRTEAFF. The rearrangement joins TRBV11-2 to TRBJ1-1; D gene ambiguous. This CDR3 is 12 amino acids long. Germline V gene data show CDR1 as SGHAT and CDR2 as FQNNGV. V lost 0 bases and J lost 4, with 3 bases in between.

V gene TRBV5-1 combines with J gene TRBJ2-2; no definite D call. Germline CDR1 is SGHRS and CDR2 is YFSETQ. The CDR3 length is 13 residues. Trimming removed 1 base at V and 6 bases at J, with 7 bases between. The CDR3 nucleotides are TGCGCCAGCAGCTTGTTTCAGGCCGGGGAGCTGTTTTTT. It yields the protein CASSLFQAGELFF.

The genes are TRBV27 and TRBJ2-2, with D possibly TRBD1 on 6 matching bases. There are 15 residues in the CDR3. The germline V gene encodes CDR1 MNHEY and CDR2 SMNVEV (reference sequence). V gave up 3 bases and J gave up 0 bases, with 8 bases separating them. Here the CDR3 reads CASSFRGANTGELFF. Here the CDR3 DNA reads TGTGCCAGCAGTTTCAGGGGTGCGAACACCGGGGAGCTGTTTTTT.

The chain carries TRBV24-1 and TRBJ2-6, with 8 positions matching TRBD1. The CDR3 has 17 residues. Per the germline V gene, CDR1 is KGHDR and CDR2 is SFDVKD. The J segment lost 0 bases and the V segment lost 3 bases, leaving 3 bases of the junction unmatched. The CDR3 here is CATSDGDRPSGANVLTF. The CDR3 DNA is TGTGCCACCAGTGATGGGGACAGGCCCTCTGGGGCCAACGTCCTGACTTTC.

V is TRBV12-3 or TRBV12-4 and J is TRBJ1-3, with D possibly matching TRBD1 (6 bases). The CDR3 has 13 amino acids. V gave up 6 bases and J gave up 3 bases, with 9 bases separating them. CDR3 sequence: CASSSDSGNTIYF. CDR3 coding DNA: TGTGCCAGCAGCTCGGACAGTGGAAACACCATATATTTT.

The chain employs TRBV9 and TRBJ1-2; 7 bases fit TRBD1. The trim removed 3 bases at V and 8 bases at J, leaving 13 bases unmatched. From germline, CDR1 is SGDLS and CDR2 YYNGEE. The length of the CDR3 is 15 residues. The CDR3 loop reads CASSATGSPTGGYTF. The CDR3 nucleotides read TGTGCCAGCAGCGCGACAGGGAGCCCCACGGGCGGCTACACCTTC.

This chain joins TRBV6-2 or TRBV6-3 and TRBJ2-7, with 8 nucleotides matching TRBD1. Germline lookup yields CDR1 MNHEY and CDR2 SVGEGT. The CDR3 totals 14 residues. V shed 6 bases, J shed 4 bases, and the junction held 8 bases outside the gene matches. CDR3 region: CASSPDRDLYEQYF. Here the CDR3 DNA reads TGTGCCAGCAGCCCGGACAGGGACCTGTACGAGCAGTACTTC.

V and J are TRBV5-1 and TRBJ2-7, with TRBD1 identical over 11 bases. The CDR3 runs 14 residues. CDR1 and CDR2 (germline): SGHRS, YFSETQ. V trimming: 3 bases; J trimming: 5 bases; junction bases outside the gene matches: 4. The CDR3 bases are TGCGCCAGCAGCTCAGGGACAGGGGGGAACGAGCAGTACTTC. Protein sequence: CASSSGTGGNEQYF.

The chain combines TRBV29-1 with TRBJ2-2, with 9 bases matching TRBD2. V shed 7 bases and J 5 bases; nucleotides not matched to a gene: 5. Germline CDR1 SQVTM, CDR2 ANQGSEA. CDR3 size: 13 residues. DNA of the CDR3: TGCAGCGCTAGCGGGACATTGACCGGGGAGCTGTTTTTT. Translation gives CSASGTLTGELFF.

J is TRBJ2-3 and V is TRBV27, with D maybe TRBD2 (5 bases). Trimming removed 5 bases from V and 5 bases from J, with 14 bases in between. CDR1 and CDR2 (germline): MNHEY, SMNVEV (reference sequence). The CDR3 has 14 residues. CDR3 nucleotides: TGTGCCAGCAGTCTGGTCGGGATCCAAGATACGCAGTATTTT. Translation gives CASSLVGIQDTQYF.

This chain joins TRBV3-1 (or the pseudogene TRBV3-2) and TRBJ1-5; 10 nucleotides line up with TRBD1. With V trimmed by 8 bases and J by 0 bases, 4 bases remained unmatched. The CDR3 totals 15 residues. The germline CDR1 and CDR2 sequences are LGHDT and YNNKEL (reference sequence). CDR3 residues: CASGQGGNSNQPQHF. As DNA, the CDR3 is TGTGCCAGCGGACAGGGGGGAAATAGCAATCAGCCCCAGCATTTT.

The chain recombines TRBV9 with TRBJ1-6; D is uncertain. V shed 0 bases and J shed 0 bases, with 4 bases lying between them. The CDR3 runs 15 residues. Germline V lookup: CDR1 SGDLS, CDR2 YYNGEE. This chain's CDR3 is CASSVGHSYNSPLHF. The CDR3 DNA reads TGTGCCAGCAGCGTAGGACACTCCTATAATTCACCCCTCCACTTT.

The chain recombines TRBV5-1 with TRBJ1-1, with D tentatively TRBD1 (5 bases). Trimming pared 5 bases from V and 3 bases from J, leaving 14 bases between. Germline CDR1 SGHRS, CDR2 YFSETQ. The length of the CDR3 is 14 residues. CDR3 in DNA: TGCGCCAGCAGACCCAGGGCATCGGACACTGAAGCTTTCTTT. It translates to CASRPRASDTEAFF. The full variable domain, with the rest looked up from reference TRBV5-1 and TRBJ1-1, is KAGVTQTPRYLIKTRGQQVTLSCSPISGHRSVSWYQQTPGQGLQFLFEYFSETQRNKGNFPGRFSGRQFSNSRSEMNVSTLELGDSALYLCASRPRASDTEAFFGQGTRLTVV.

The chain couples TRBV19 to TRBJ2-7, with D hard to call. The germline V gene encodes CDR1 LNHDA and CDR2 SQIVND (reference sequence). V was trimmed by 3 bases and J by 1 base, leaving 7 bases between them. CDR3 length: 13 residues. This CDR3 is CASSIARSYEQYF. CDR3 DNA sequence: TGTGCCAGTAGTATCGCGCGGTCCTACGAGCAGTACTTC.